These 4 T cell receptor beta chains were sequenced from one sample in a study of technical replicates of blood from a handful of donors. Some clones are missing from TCRdb's copy, which holds only in-frame ones; the method was immunoSEQ multiplex PCR. The repertoire has 55,000 to 65,000 clones, approximately 86% of them found once; the top ten carry approximately 4.7%. The source material was PBMCs. Receptors were obtained from a human donor in good health. Some clones in this sample may be carry-over from other donors' samples.

The chain joins TRBV6-5 to TRBJ2-5; TRBD1 matches 9 bases. Trimming removed 2 bases from V and 1 base from J; junction bases left unmatched: 5. CDR3 length: 16 residues. Per the germline V gene, CDR1 is MNHEY and CDR2 is SVGAGI. The CDR3 DNA reads as TGTGCCAGCAGTTACGGCAACAGGGGGCGCCAAGAGACCCAGTACTTC. Residues: CASSYGNRGRQETQYF.

The chain joins TRBV7-6 to TRBJ2-1; 12 bases map to TRBD2. Germline CDR1 reads SGHVS; CDR2 reads FNYEAQ. This CDR3 contains 19 residues. V trimming: 1 base; J trimming: 4 bases; junction bases outside the gene matches: 11. This CDR3 is CASSLVGPTSGGKYNEQFF. The DNA of the CDR3 is TGTGCCAGCAGCTTAGTCGGCCCCACTAGCGGGGGGAAATACAATGAGCAGTTCTTC.

The chain employs TRBV4-1 and TRBJ2-2; TRBD2 agrees at 7 bases. V shed 1 base and J 3 bases; nucleotides not matched to a gene: 8. Germline CDR1 is MGHRA and CDR2 is YSYEKL. CDR3 size: 17 residues. This CDR3 is CASSQGPGRGYTGELFF. CDR3 bases: TGCGCCAGCAGCCAAGGGCCGGGGCGGGGGTACACCGGGGAGCTGTTTTTT.

This chain joins TRBV4-3 and TRBJ1-2; 7 bases map to TRBD1. The germline gives CDR1 LGHNA, CDR2 YSLEER. The CDR3 extends over 15 amino acids. Trimming took 3 bases from V and 9 from J; bases not matched to a gene: 13. CDR3 sequence: CASSQDSQGSGRYTF. In nucleotides, the CDR3 is TGCGCCAGCAGCCAGGATTCACAGGGGTCAGGGCGCTACACCTTC.